The 28 T cell receptor beta chains below come from one sample, sequenced in a study of T-cell reconstitution after alpha-beta-depleted transplantation in children. A TCRbeta library incorporating unique molecular identifiers was prepared. From the PCR reads, TCRdb called clonotypes with MiXCR, one entry per CDR3 protein. Of hundreds of thousands of distinct CDR3 sequences listed, roughly 13% are singletons. Sequencing used PBMCs, mostly from graft donor cells, obtained 360 days after TCRalphabeta/CD19-depleted stem cell transplant. These receptors all come from a male patient under 18 who had a stem cell transplant for acute myeloid leukemia, so the T cells may come from the graft donor.

The chain couples TRBV15 to TRBJ2-3; 12 bases fit TRBD2. Looked up from germline, CDR1 is LNHNV and CDR2 is YYDKDF (reference sequence). The CDR3 has 23 amino acids. J was trimmed by 2 bases and V by 2 bases; bases with no gene match: 23. CDR3 loop: CATSRPYYMTSGGLQFNTDTQYF. Here the CDR3 DNA reads TGTGCCACCAGCAGACCTTATTACATGACTAGCGGGGGCCTACAATTCAACACAGATACGCAGTATTTT. Full variable domain (missing parts from reference TRBV15 and TRBJ2-3): DAMVIQNPRYQVTQFGKPVTLSCSQTLNHNVMYWYQQKSSQAPKLLFHYYDKDFNNEADTPDNFQSRRPNTSFCFLDIRSPGLGDTAMYLCATSRPYYMTSGGLQFNTDTQYFGPGTRLTVL.

This clonotype was seen at least ten times. V and J are TRBV27 and TRBJ2-3, with TRBD1 matching 9 bases. Germline CDR1 is MNHEY and CDR2 is SMNVEV (reference sequence). The CDR3 is 15 residues long. The junction had 11 bases not matched to a gene; V was cut back by 10 bases and J by 3 bases. The CDR3 sequence: CATHWGTGMTDTQYF. CDR3 DNA: TGTGCCACCCATTGGGGGACAGGGATGACAGATACGCAGTATTTT.

The V gene is TRBV19, the J gene TRBJ2-1; D may be TRBD1 (5 bases). Between the trimmed V and J ends, which lost 1 base and 4 bases, there was a span of 14 bases. CDR3 size: 16 residues. Germline values: CDR1 LNHDA, CDR2 SQIVND (reference sequence). CDR3 region: CASSIGPGRRYNEQFF. CDR3 nucleotide sequence: TGTGCCAGTAGTATAGGACCAGGGCGTAGGTACAATGAGCAGTTCTTC.

The rearrangement links TRBV7-2 to TRBJ2-5, with D maybe TRBD2 (6 bases). Trimming stripped 5 bases from V and 1 base from J, with 11 bases between. CDR3 length: 14 residues. Germline V gene lookup returns CDR1 SGHTA and CDR2 FQGNSA. CDR3 sequence reads: CASSPLAIQETQYF. The CDR3 bases are TGTGCCAGCAGCCCACTAGCAATCCAAGAGACCCAGTACTTC.

The chain links TRBV12-3 or TRBV12-4 to TRBJ2-3, with no clear D. The CDR3 sequence is 12 residues long. The V end lost 7 bases, the J end lost 3 bases, and 8 bases lay between the germline ends. The CDR3 reads CASTLKTDTQYF. In DNA, the CDR3 is TGTGCCAGCACTCTAAAGACAGATACGCAGTATTTT.

This clonotype was detected a few times. The CDR3 is CASSFGQGWTYEQYF. In nucleotides, the CDR3 is TGTGCCAGCAGCTTCGGACAGGGATGGACCTACGAGCAGTACTTC. The rearrangement uses TRBV5-5 and TRBJ2-7; 8 bases fit TRBD1. Trimming took 2 bases from V and 2 from J; bases not matched to a gene: 6. This CDR3 has 15 amino acids. The germline V gene has CDR1 SGHKS and CDR2 YYEKEE (reference sequence).

Ten or more counts support this clonotype. The chain recombines TRBV5-6 with TRBJ2-1; D may be TRBD1 or TRBD2 (5 bases each). The CDR3 spans 18 residues. Germline CDR1 is SGHDT and CDR2 is YYEEEE. Between the trimmed V and J ends, which lost 0 bases and 3 bases, there was a span of 19 bases. The CDR3 protein is CASSLGERGLTFYNEQFF. CDR3 sequence (DNA): TGTGCCAGCAGCTTGGGGGAGAGGGGATTGACCTTCTACAATGAGCAGTTCTTC.

V and J are TRBV9 and TRBJ2-2; 8 bases fit TRBD2. The CDR3 is made up of 13 amino acids. Per germline, CDR1 SGDLS and CDR2 YYNGEE. After removal of 6 bases from V and 5 bases from J, the junction contained 3 bases not matched to a gene. The CDR3 DNA sequence: TGTGCCAGCACCGGGAGGGAAACCGGGGAGCTGTTTTTT. It codes for CASTGRETGELFF.

This chain uses TRBV30 with TRBJ2-1, with D possibly TRBD2 on 5 matching bases. V was clipped by 1 base and J by 6 bases, with 10 bases between them. Germline CDR1 and CDR2: GTSNPN and SVGIG (reference sequence). The CDR3 covers 13 residues. The CDR3, as DNA: TGTGCCTGGAGTGGGAGGACTGGCAATGAGCAGTTCTTC. The encoded protein is CAWSGRTGNEQFF. Drawing the rest from reference TRBV30 and TRBJ2-1, the complete variable domain is SQTIHQWPATLVQPVGSPLSLECTVEGTSNPNLYWYRQAAGRGLQLLFYSVGIGQISSEVPQNLSASRPQDRQFILSSKKLLLSDSGFYLCAWSGRTGNEQFFGPGTRLTVL.

There are many counts of this clonotype. The gene calls are TRBV7-8 and TRBJ2-2, with 7 bases that match TRBD2. This CDR3 comprises 15 residues. In germline, CDR1 is SGHVS, CDR2 FQNEAQ. Unmatched junction bases numbered 13, after V lost 9 bases and J lost 6 bases. This CDR3 is CASSRSGITAGELFF. CDR3 sequence (DNA): TGTGCCAGTTCGAGGAGCGGGATAACAGCCGGGGAGCTGTTTTTT.

The gene calls are TRBV18 and TRBJ2-7; no reliable D call. Trimming removed 5 bases at V and 0 bases at J, with 8 bases between. The CDR3 sequence is 13 residues long. Germline CDR1 reads KGHSH; CDR2 reads LQKENI. This CDR3 reads CASSSRTSYEQYF. In DNA form, the CDR3 reads TGTGCCAGCTCATCACGGACCTCCTACGAGCAGTACTTC.

In its sample, this clonotype was seen a few times. The CDR3 region has the DNA TGTGCCATCAGTGAGTCGCGGACAGGGTTAGTCTACGAGCAGTACTTC. Translating gives CAISESRTGLVYEQYF. The chain uses TRBV10-3 and TRBJ2-7, with 8 bases matching TRBD1. V shed 0 bases, J shed 3 bases, and the junction held 7 bases outside the gene matches. CDR3 length: 16 residues. Per the germline V gene, CDR1 is ENHRY and CDR2 is SYGVKD.

The rearrangement joins TRBV30 to TRBJ2-3, with a possible D match to TRBD2 (6 bases). Germline-derived CDR1 and CDR2 are GTSNPN and SVGIG (reference sequence). The V end lost 4 bases, the J end lost 6 bases, and 32 bases lay between the germline ends. The length of the CDR3 is 19 residues. The CDR3 region has the DNA TGTGCCTGGACAGAGGAGGGGATGCGGAGGCTCCTACAGGCGGATACGCAGTATTTT. Amino acid sequence: CAWTEEGMRRLLQADTQYF.

This clonotype was seen at least ten times. The genes are TRBV7-2 and TRBJ2-1; no reliable D call. V shed 5 bases and J shed 1 base, with 6 bases lying between them. The CDR3 spans 13 residues. Germline V lookup: CDR1 SGHTA, CDR2 FQGNSA. CDR3 sequence reads: CASSQHSYNEQFF. The CDR3 coding sequence is TGTGCCAGCAGCCAACATTCCTACAATGAGCAGTTCTTC.

This clonotype was recorded a few times. V gene TRBV28 combines with J gene TRBJ2-2, with 9 bases lining up with TRBD1. Germline CDR1 is MDHEN and CDR2 is SYDVKM. V lost 4 bases and J lost 5; bases outside the gene matches: 8. The CDR3 is made up of 16 amino acids. The CDR3 spells CASSSPGQGLTGELFF. CDR3 coding DNA: TGTGCCAGCAGTTCACCGGGACAGGGCTTGACCGGGGAGCTGTTTTTT.

This clonotype was seen more than once but under ten times. V gene TRBV20-1 combines with J gene TRBJ2-7; D call uncertain. The CDR3 sequence is 13 residues long. Germline CDR1 and CDR2: DFQATT and SNEGSKA (reference sequence). V lost 6 bases and J lost 2, with 14 bases in between. CDR3 bases: TGCAGTGCGGTCTTACGGTCTCCCTACGAGCAGTACTTC. Translated: CSAVLRSPYEQYF.

This clonotype has ten or more counts. The V call is TRBV6-2 or TRBV6-3, the J call TRBJ2-5; 8 bases match TRBD1. The CDR3 extends over 15 amino acids. V lost 5 bases and J lost 1; bases outside the gene matches: 6. Looked up from germline, CDR1 is MNHEY and CDR2 is SVGEGT. CDR3 in DNA: TGTGCCAGCAGTCAAGCCGGGACAGGCCAAGAGACCCAGTACTTC. Protein: CASSQAGTGQETQYF.

The CDR3 loop reads CARPLTGRSTLYGYTF. The CDR3 bases are TGTGCCCGACCCCTGACAGGGAGGAGCACCCTCTATGGCTACACCTTC. The V gene is TRBV30, the J gene TRBJ1-2; 7 positions match TRBD1. This CDR3 comprises 16 residues. The J segment lost 4 bases and the V segment lost 8 bases, leaving 19 bases of the junction unmatched. CDR1 is GTSNPN, CDR2 SVGIG, per germline (reference sequence).

The sample holds a few counts of this clonotype. The chain is built from TRBV5-5 and TRBJ2-3, with 14 bases matching TRBD2. Germline V gene lookup returns CDR1 SGHKS and CDR2 YYEKEE (reference sequence). J lost 10 bases, V lost 4 bases, and 8 bases had no gene match. This CDR3 contains 15 residues. The DNA for the CDR3 is TGTGCCAGCAGCAGGGGGGGGACTAGCGGGAGAGCGCAGTATTTT. Its translation: CASSRGGTSGRAQYF.

This clonotype was counted between two and nine times. CDR3 nucleotides: TGCAGCGTTGAGGAAGGTGTGCCTAGCGGGAACTACGAGCAGTACTTC. Translating gives CSVEEGVPSGNYEQYF. This chain connects TRBV29-1 to TRBJ2-7; TRBD2 agrees at 9 bases. V was pared by 3 bases and J by 3 bases, with 12 bases of the junction left unmatched. Germline CDR1 is SQVTM and CDR2 is ANQGSEA. This CDR3 has 16 residues.

This clonotype turned up a few times. This sequence joins TRBV7-3 and TRBJ2-1, with D unresolved. From germline, CDR1 is SGHTA and CDR2 FQGTGA. The CDR3 is 16 residues long. V lost 3 bases, J lost 4 bases, and 16 bases lay in between. The CDR3 DNA sequence: TGTGCCAGCAGCTTGACCTCTAGGGCAGCTTACAATGAGCAGTTCTTC. This codes for CASSLTSRAAYNEQFF.

This clonotype has ten or more counts. The CDR3 nucleotides are TGCAGCGGGACAAGGAGCGGCTACAATGAGCAGTTCTTC. Its protein is CSGTRSGYNEQFF. The rearrangement uses TRBV29-1 and TRBJ2-1, with D perhaps matching TRBD1 or TRBD2 (5 bases each). Germline V gene sequence: CDR1 SQVTM, CDR2 ANQGSEA. The CDR3 sequence is 13 residues long. V was clipped by 7 bases and J by 3 bases, with 13 bases between them.

At least ten counts were recorded for this clonotype. This chain joins TRBV6-2 or TRBV6-3 and TRBJ2-7; a possible D gene is TRBD2 (5 bases). Germline CDR1 MNHEY, CDR2 SVGEGT. The length of the CDR3 is 17 residues. V was cut by 0 bases and J by 4 bases, with 19 bases left in between. The CDR3, as DNA: TGTGCCAGCAGTTACTCGATTTCTGGACTTTTAGGGTACGAGCAGTACTTC. Amino acid sequence: CASSYSISGLLGYEQYF.

In this sample, this clonotype turned up a few times. This chain uses TRBV20-1 with TRBJ2-7, with D perhaps TRBD1 or TRBD2 (5 bases each). The V end lost 6 bases, the J end lost 4 bases, and 16 bases lay between the germline ends. CDR3 length: 13 amino acids. Germline loops: CDR1 DFQATT, CDR2 SNEGSKA (reference sequence). CDR3 region: CSARDPTVYEQYF. CDR3 nucleotides: TGCAGTGCCCGGGACCCCACGGTTTACGAGCAGTACTTC.

J is TRBJ2-1 and V is TRBV7-8; D is ambiguous. The V end lost 7 bases, the J end lost 8 bases, and 24 bases lay between the germline ends. The V gene's germline CDR1 is SGHVS and CDR2 FQNEAQ. The CDR3 is made up of 16 amino acids. CDR3: CASTLDPDTRMDEQFF. CDR3 DNA sequence: TGTGCCAGCACCCTAGACCCAGATACCCGAATGGATGAGCAGTTCTTC.

This chain links TRBV15 with TRBJ2-1, with TRBD2 matching 10 bases. This CDR3 spans 15 amino acids. Per germline, CDR1 LNHNV and CDR2 YYDKDF (reference sequence). J lost 5 bases, V lost 0 bases, and 1 base had no gene match. This CDR3 reads CATSRDGLADNEQFF. CDR3 nucleotide sequence: TGTGCCACCAGCAGAGATGGACTAGCGGACAATGAGCAGTTCTTC.

This clonotype was counted a few times. This chain uses TRBV27 with TRBJ2-1, with D perhaps assigned TRBD1 or TRBD2 (6 bases each). V was shortened by 3 bases and J by 8 bases, with 26 bases between the two germline ends. Germline lookup yields CDR1 MNHEY and CDR2 SMNVEV (reference sequence). CDR3 length equals 18 residues. CDR3 nucleotide sequence: TGTGCCAGCAGTTTTAGCGTGAACAATGCCAAGAGGGGGGATGAGCAGTTCTTC. Translating it yields CASSFSVNNAKRGDEQFF.

The chain employs TRBV20-1 and TRBJ2-7; no reliable D call. With 5 bases removed from V and 7 bases from J, the gap between germline ends came to 15 bases. The CDR3 sequence is 12 residues long. Germline assignment: CDR1 DFQATT and CDR2 SNEGSKA (reference sequence). CDR3 sequence (DNA): TGCAGTGCTTTAGGCGTCTCCGGGGAGCAGTACTTC. This encodes CSALGVSGEQYF.